The 22 T cell receptor beta chains given below trace back to one sample, sequenced in a study of blood T cell repertoires in COVID-19. Measured with immunoSEQ multiplex PCR; TCRdb has only the in-frame clones, and not every one. Here the sample spans about 140,000 clones, 70% to 90% being singletons. Sequencing used peripheral blood. Receptors originate from a man in his 70s with acute or convalescent COVID-19.

This clone has just one count. V is TRBV27 and J is TRBJ1-2; weak D call: TRBD1 (5 bases). The CDR3 is 14 amino acids. Trimming shortened V by 1 base and J by 3 bases, and 9 bases separated the two germline ends. Germline lookup yields CDR1 MNHEY and CDR2 SMNVEV (reference sequence). CDR3 in DNA: TGTGCCAGCAGTTTATATACGGGGGACTATGGCTACACCTTC. Its translation is CASSLYTGDYGYTF.

CDR3 DNA: TGTGCCAGCAGCCCCGGGGGGGGAGGGGCTGAAGCTTTCTTT. It translates to CASSPGGGGAEAFF. The rearrangement joins TRBV7-9 to TRBJ1-1; TRBD1 is a possible D gene (5 bases). CDR3 size: 14 residues. CDR1 is SEHNR, CDR2 FQNEAQ, per germline (reference sequence). With 5 bases removed from V and 6 bases from J, the gap between germline ends came to 16 bases.

The rearrangement joins TRBV19 to TRBJ1-5, with 10 bases identical to TRBD1. The V and J ends lost 1 base and 3 bases, in that order; junction bases with no gene match: 3. The germline V gene has CDR1 LNHDA and CDR2 SQIVND (reference sequence). CDR3 length: 16 amino acids. The CDR3 is CASSIGDRGFNQPQHF. In nucleotides, the CDR3 is TGTGCCAGTAGTATAGGGGACAGGGGTTTCAATCAGCCCCAGCATTTT.

The chain is built from TRBV5-1 and TRBJ1-1, with D maybe TRBD1 (6 bases). The CDR3 is 14 amino acids. V gave up 5 bases and J gave up 1 base, with 12 bases separating them. Germline loops: CDR1 SGHRS, CDR2 YFSETQ. CDR3 residues: CASRHRGGNTEAFF. The CDR3 nucleotides read TGCGCCAGCAGACACCGAGGGGGGAACACTGAAGCTTTCTTT.

The V gene is TRBV2, the J gene TRBJ1-2; TRBD1 is a possible D gene (5 bases). V shed 2 bases and J shed 5 bases, with 9 bases lying between them. Germline-derived CDR1 and CDR2 are SNHLY and FYNNEI. The CDR3 contains 13 residues. The CDR3 DNA follows: TGTGCCAGCAGTGAAACCAGGGTGTATGGCTACACCTTC. Translated: CASSETRVYGYTF.

The chain uses TRBV3-1 (or the pseudogene TRBV3-2) and TRBJ2-5, with D possibly being TRBD1 (7 bases). V shed 4 bases and J shed 4 bases, with 13 bases lying between them. The CDR3 has 14 residues. Germline V gene lookup returns CDR1 LGHDT and CDR2 YNNKEL (reference sequence). The CDR3 spells CASSRSGGGETQYF. CDR3 sequence (DNA): TGTGCCAGCAGCCGTTCAGGGGGAGGAGAGACCCAGTACTTC.

The CDR3 region is CASSLAQQSNSPLHF. CDR3 in DNA: TGTGCCAGCAGCTTAGCCCAACAGTCAAATTCACCCCTCCACTTT. This chain uses TRBV7-9 with TRBJ1-6, with unresolved D. The CDR3 is 15 residues long. Trimming removed 0 bases at V and 7 bases at J, with 10 bases between. The germline gives CDR1 SEHNR, CDR2 FQNEAQ (reference sequence).

V gene TRBV24-1 combines with J gene TRBJ1-4, with D possibly TRBD1 on 6 matching bases. Trimming stripped 3 bases from V and 5 bases from J, with 12 bases between. Germline V CDR1 and CDR2: KGHDR, SFDVKD. This CDR3 has 15 amino acids. The CDR3 region has the DNA TGTGCCACCAGTGATCCCGGGACACGAAATGAAAAACTGTTTTTT. Amino acids: CATSDPGTRNEKLFF.

The chain links TRBV2 to TRBJ2-2; TRBD2 matches 10 bases. The CDR3 is 15 residues long. V trimming: 7 bases; J trimming: 0 bases; junction bases outside the gene matches: 2. The germline gives CDR1 SNHLY, CDR2 FYNNEI. The CDR3 nucleotides are TGTGCCAGCAAAGGACTAGCGGCGAACACCGGGGAGCTGTTTTTT. Its protein product is CASKGLAANTGELFF.

This clone was observed a handful of times. The rearrangement links TRBV19 to TRBJ1-2; 10 bases line up with TRBD1. The junction had 10 bases not matched to a gene; V was cut back by 3 bases and J by 6 bases. The CDR3 extends over 16 amino acids. Germline lookup yields CDR1 LNHDA and CDR2 SQIVND (reference sequence). CDR3 amino acids: CASSIWGQGNGDGYTF. CDR3 sequence (DNA): TGTGCCAGTAGTATTTGGGGACAGGGGAACGGGGATGGCTACACCTTC.

CDR3 nucleotide sequence: TGTGCCAGCAACCCGGGGGTGAACACTGAAGCTTTCTTT. Its translation is CASNPGVNTEAFF. This chain connects TRBV6-6 to TRBJ1-1; the D gene is possibly TRBD1 (5 bases). Germline values: CDR1 MNHNY, CDR2 SVGAGI (reference sequence). The CDR3 totals 13 residues. V gave up 7 bases and J gave up 0 bases, with 9 bases separating them.

The chain combines TRBV3-1 (or the pseudogene TRBV3-2) with TRBJ2-7, with D perhaps TRBD2 (6 bases). The V gene's germline CDR1 is LGHDT and CDR2 YNNKEL (reference sequence). Trimming shortened V by 4 bases and J by 0 bases, and 10 bases separated the two germline ends. The CDR3 is 14 amino acids. This CDR3 reads CASSLSGSSYEQYF. CDR3 bases: TGTGCCAGCAGCCTTAGCGGCAGCTCCTACGAGCAGTACTTC.

This clone was observed a single time. The rearrangement links TRBV11-2 to TRBJ2-3; TRBD1 agrees at 9 bases. The trim removed 1 base at V and 5 bases at J, leaving 7 bases unmatched. The CDR3 loop spans 16 amino acids. The germline gives CDR1 SGHAT, CDR2 FQNNGV. As DNA, the CDR3 is TGTGCCAGCAGCTTAGCCGGACAGGGGATGCGAGATACGCAGTATTTT. Encoded protein: CASSLAGQGMRDTQYF.

The J gene is TRBJ2-5, the V gene TRBV24-1; 9 bases map to TRBD1. The CDR3 runs 17 residues. The junction had 11 bases not matched to a gene; V was cut back by 3 bases and J by 4 bases. Germline V gene lookup returns CDR1 KGHDR and CDR2 SFDVKD. CDR3 loop: CATSDPTDRGGGETQYF. The DNA of the CDR3 is TGTGCCACCAGTGATCCGACGGACAGGGGAGGTGGAGAGACCCAGTACTTC.

The chain is built from TRBV3-1 (or the pseudogene TRBV3-2) and TRBJ2-7; possible D gene TRBD2, 6 bases. The CDR3 is 15 residues long. Germline V gives CDR1 LGHDT, CDR2 YNNKEL (reference sequence). Trimming stripped 1 base from V and 5 bases from J, with 15 bases between. CDR3 region: CASSQGWGVPDEQYF. The CDR3 DNA reads as TGTGCCAGCAGCCAAGGTTGGGGGGTACCGGACGAGCAGTACTTC.

A few counts support this clone. The V call is TRBV7-3, the J call TRBJ2-6, with 7 bases fitting TRBD1. CDR3 length: 17 residues. J lost 0 bases, V lost 6 bases, and 8 bases had no gene match. Germline V CDR1 and CDR2: SGHTA, FQGTGA. For the CDR3, the DNA is TGTGCCAGCAGAAAGGGGGCTGCCCGCTCTGGGGCCAACGTCCTGACTTTC. Translating it yields CASRKGAARSGANVLTF.

J is TRBJ2-1 and V is TRBV6-5; 8 bases line up with TRBD1. The germline V gene encodes CDR1 MNHEY and CDR2 SVGAGI. This CDR3 spans 13 amino acids. With V trimmed by 10 bases and J by 1 base, 3 bases remained unmatched. CDR3 sequence: CATTGGSYNEQFF. Here the CDR3 DNA reads TGTGCCACCACAGGGGGGTCCTACAATGAGCAGTTCTTC.

This clone was found once. This chain links TRBV2 with TRBJ2-7; D perhaps matches TRBD2 (5 bases). CDR1 SNHLY and CDR2 FYNNEI come from the germline V gene. Trimming cost V 6 bases and J 2 bases, with 17 bases left between them. The CDR3 spans 15 residues. The CDR3 DNA is TGTGCCAGCAGCCCGACCTCGAGGGATCCCTACGAGCAGTACTTC. It specifies CASSPTSRDPYEQYF.

This chain uses TRBV19 with TRBJ1-1; tentatively, D is TRBD1 (6 bases). Germline CDR1 is LNHDA and CDR2 is SQIVND (reference sequence). The CDR3 runs 14 residues. The ends were cut back, 3 bases at V and 4 bases at J, with 12 bases in the middle. The CDR3 reads CASSMGQGRTEAFF. As DNA, the CDR3 is TGTGCCAGTAGTATGGGTCAGGGGCGCACTGAAGCTTTCTTT.

The J gene is TRBJ1-2, the V gene TRBV7-2; D gene ambiguous. Germline loops: CDR1 SGHTA, CDR2 FQGNSA. V gave up 1 base and J gave up 4 bases, with 13 bases separating them. The CDR3 consists of 15 residues. This CDR3 reads CASSLESGVSYGYTF. The CDR3 DNA is TGTGCCAGCAGCTTAGAAAGTGGTGTCAGCTATGGCTACACCTTC.

This chain links TRBV15 with TRBJ1-2; tentatively, D is TRBD1 (5 bases). The V and J ends lost 1 base and 8 bases respectively, with 11 bases between them. Per germline, CDR1 LNHNV and CDR2 YYDKDF (reference sequence). The CDR3 runs 13 residues. Here the CDR3 reads CATSRVGRTGYTF. DNA of the CDR3: TGTGCCACCAGCAGAGTAGGTCGGACAGGCTACACCTTC.

This rearrangement joins TRBV18 to TRBJ2-2, with 8 bases lining up with TRBD1. With V trimmed by 4 bases and J by 4 bases, 2 bases remained unmatched. This CDR3 spans 14 amino acids. Germline CDR1 reads KGHSH; CDR2 reads LQKENI. The CDR3 protein is CASSRTGSTGELFF. DNA of the CDR3: TGTGCCAGCTCACGGACAGGGAGCACCGGGGAGCTGTTTTTT.